Listed below are T cell receptor beta chains from one sample, sequenced in a study of blood T cell repertoires in COVID-19. Profiled with immunoSEQ multiplex PCR; TCRdb holds only in-frame clones, not every one. The sample yields over 200,000 clones, 75% to 90% seen once. What was sequenced was peripheral blood. These receptors all stem from a woman aged 40 to 50 with acute or convalescent COVID-19. Each CDR3 is given with its conserved first and last residue. The D gene is left open where the match is weak. Clone size is shown for a subset of rows, as once, few, many or a class of expanded clone.

J	V	D	size	CDR3	DNA
TRBJ1-5	TRBV27	TRBD1	NA	CASHTGGQPQHF	TGTGCCAGTCACACAGGGGGTCAGCCCCAGCATTTT
TRBJ1-2	TRBV5-6	TRBD1	once	CASILGTGNYGYTF	TGTGCCAGCATACTAGGGACAGGGAACTATGGCTACACCTTC
TRBJ2-1	TRBV6-4	NA	NA	CASSDFSGSVNEQFF	TGTGCCAGCAGTGACTTCTCGGGGTCGGTGAATGAGCAGTTCTTC
TRBJ1-1	TRBV19	TRBD1	once	CASSIVAAGGSAFF	TGTGCCAGTAGTATAGTTGCCGCAGGGGGTTCGGCTTTCTTT
TRBJ1-2	TRBV11-2	NA	NA	CASSQRGRGSNYGYTF	TGTGCCAGCAGCCAAAGGGGAAGGGGCTCCAACTATGGCTACACCTTC
TRBJ1-1	TRBV6-6	NA	NA	CASSYSKNEAFF	TGTGCCAGCAGTTACTCCAAAAATGAAGCTTTCTTT
TRBJ1-2	TRBV7-2	TRBD1	NA	CASSLPGQGTFGYTF	TGTGCCAGCAGCTTACCGGGACAGGGGACGTTCGGCTACACCTTC
TRBJ1-1	TRBV3-1/TRBV3-2	TRBD1	NA	CASTTRDREGNTEAFF	TGTGCCAGCACCACTCGGGACAGGGAGGGGAACACTGAAGCTTTCTTT
TRBJ1-6	TRBV6-6	TRBD1	NA	CASSSRGVDNSPLHF	TGTGCCAGCAGTTCCAGGGGGGTTGATAATTCACCCCTCCACTTT
TRBJ1-1	TRBV19	NA	NA	CASSPPWSRVPEAFF	TGTGCCAGTAGTCCTCCTTGGAGCAGGGTACCTGAAGCTTTCTTT
TRBJ2-5	TRBV3-1/TRBV3-2	NA	NA	CASSQDKSREPVGTQYF	TGTGCCAGCAGCCAAGATAAGTCGCGGGAACCCGTGGGGACCCAGTACTTC
TRBJ2-1	TRBV7-9	TRBD2	NA	CASSPTSGGNYNEQFF	TGTGCCAGCAGCCCGACTAGCGGGGGGAATTACAATGAGCAGTTCTTC
TRBJ1-1	TRBV11-2	NA	once	CASSLVRGNTEAFF	TGTGCCAGCAGCTTAGTTAGGGGGAACACTGAAGCTTTCTTT
TRBJ2-1	TRBV20-1	TRBD2	NA	CSATDPAERGSRKSSYNEQFF	TGCAGTGCTACTGATCCCGCGGAGCGGGGGTCCCGAAAGAGCTCCTACAATGAGCAGTTCTTC
TRBJ1-1	TRBV6-6	NA	NA	CASSYPAGPGQGEAFF	TGTGCCAGCAGTTACCCTGCAGGGCCAGGGCAAGGTGAAGCTTTCTTT
TRBJ1-2	TRBV5-1	NA	once	CASSLVNPGHGDYGYTF	TGCGCCAGCAGCTTGGTAAATCCGGGACATGGCGACTATGGCTACACCTTC
TRBJ2-1	TRBV10-1	NA	NA	CASSASSYNEQFF	TGCGCCAGCAGTGCGAGCTCCTACAATGAGCAGTTCTTC
TRBJ2-3	TRBV6-5	TRBD2	NA	CASNLGGVVDTQYF	TGTGCCAGCAATTTGGGGGGGGTGGTAGATACGCAGTATTTT
TRBJ1-2	TRBV5-4	TRBD1	NA	CASSLTTGTGNYGYTF	TGTGCCAGCAGCTTGACAACCGGGACAGGGAACTATGGCTACACCTTC
TRBJ1-5	TRBV6-6	NA	NA	CASSYVSGAQPQHF	TGTGCCAGCAGTTACGTGTCAGGGGCACAGCCCCAGCATTTT
TRBJ1-1	TRBV7-3	NA	NA	CASSLGGLKTEAFF	TGTGCCAGCAGCTTGGGGGGATTGAAGACTGAAGCTTTCTTT
TRBJ1-4	TRBV27	TRBD1	NA	CASMINRDRNEKLFF	TGTGCCAGCATGATAAACCGGGACAGGAATGAAAAACTGTTTTTT
TRBJ2-1	TRBV7-3	TRBD2	NA	CASSLRAGGYNEQFF	TGTGCCAGCAGCTTAAGGGCGGGGGGATACAATGAGCAGTTCTTC
TRBJ2-5	TRBV5-1	TRBD1	NA	CASRTGRYQETQYF	TGCGCCAGCAGGACAGGGCGGTACCAAGAGACCCAGTACTTC
TRBJ1-2	TRBV27	TRBD1	NA	CASSQRQGNYGYTF	TGTGCCAGCAGTCAACGACAGGGGAACTATGGCTACACCTTC
TRBJ1-2	TRBV9	TRBD1	NA	CASSADTGTGGSIGYTF	TGTGCCAGCAGCGCCGACACCGGGACAGGGGGATCTATTGGCTACACCTTC
TRBJ1-2	TRBV18	TRBD1	NA	CASSPSDRGGGYGYTF	TGTGCCAGCTCACCAAGCGACAGGGGAGGAGGCTATGGCTACACCTTC
TRBJ1-6	TRBV18	TRBD1	NA	CASAIGTDYRSPLHF	TGTGCCAGCGCAATCGGGACAGACTACCGTTCACCCCTCCACTTT
TRBJ1-4	TRBV5-1	TRBD1	NA	CASSRPPGQGTNEKLFF	TGCGCCAGCAGCCGCCCCCCGGGACAGGGAACTAATGAAAAACTGTTTTTT
TRBJ2-1	TRBV4-1	TRBD2	NA	CASSQAAGVQFF	TGCGCCAGCAGCCAAGCAGCGGGGGTGCAGTTCTTC
TRBJ1-2	TRBV7-2	NA	NA	CASSIPGVQVGGYTF	TGTGCCAGCAGCATACCAGGGGTACAGGTCGGGGGCTACACCTTC
TRBJ1-5	TRBV7-9	NA	NA	CASSPQGSNQPQHF	TGTGCCAGCAGCCCCCAGGGAAGTAATCAGCCCCAGCATTTT
TRBJ1-2	TRBV13	TRBD1	once	CASSLDGTGGGYTF	TGTGCCAGCAGCTTGGACGGGACAGGTGGTGGCTACACCTTC
TRBJ1-5	TRBV30	TRBD1	NA	CAWSVGGYSNQPQHF	TGTGCCTGGAGTGTAGGGGGCTATAGCAATCAGCCCCAGCATTTT
TRBJ1-3	TRBV7-9	NA	once	CASSPSTTGWGNTIYF	TGTGCCAGCAGCCCATCGACTACTGGGTGGGGAAACACCATATATTTT
TRBJ1-2	TRBV4-1	NA	NA	CASSQDQGTTNYGYTF	TGCGCCAGCAGCCAAGATCAGGGGACAACTAACTATGGCTACACCTTC
TRBJ1-1	TRBV5-5	NA	once	CASSFQGSGGTEAFF	TGTGCCAGCAGCTTCCAGGGATCCGGCGGCACTGAAGCTTTCTTT
TRBJ1-2	TRBV12-3/TRBV12-4	TRBD1	NA	CASSSGQGYGYTF	TGTGCCAGCAGTTCCGGACAGGGGTATGGCTACACCTTC
TRBJ2-2	TRBV5-6	TRBD1	NA	CASSLLDRVTGELFF	TGTGCCAGCAGCCTCCTAGACAGGGTGACCGGGGAGCTGTTTTTT
TRBJ2-5	TRBV2	NA	NA	CASSNGLTGPQETQYF	TGTGCCAGCAGTAACGGATTGACAGGCCCCCAAGAGACCCAGTACTTC
TRBJ1-3	TRBV7-9	NA	NA	CASSLDSSGNTIYF	TGTGCCAGCAGCTTGGACAGCTCTGGAAACACCATATATTTT
TRBJ1-3	TRBV25-1	TRBD1	few	CASTTGGQRNTIYF	TGTGCCAGCACCACAGGGGGCCAAAGGAACACCATATATTTT
TRBJ1-3	TRBV11-2	NA	NA	CASEDFRGVGNTIYF	TGTGCCAGCGAGGATTTCAGGGGTGTTGGAAACACCATATATTTT
TRBJ1-2	TRBV19	TRBD1	NA	CASSKGQGARGYTF	TGTGCCAGTAGTAAAGGACAGGGGGCGCGAGGCTACACCTTC
TRBJ1-2	TRBV30	NA	NA	CAWSSGAVNYGYTF	TGTGCCTGGAGTTCAGGGGCAGTGAACTATGGCTACACCTTC
TRBJ1-2	TRBV5-5	NA	many	CASSLGGVLGHWGYTF	TGTGCCAGCAGCTTGGGAGGAGTCCTGGGGCATTGGGGCTACACCTTC
TRBJ2-3	TRBV5-1	TRBD2	NA	CASSLAGPTDTQYF	TGCGCCAGCAGCTTAGCGGGGCCAACAGATACGCAGTATTTT
TRBJ2-3	TRBV11-2	TRBD1	NA	CASSLLDRGGADTQYF	TGTGCCAGCAGCTTACTGGACAGGGGAGGGGCAGATACGCAGTATTTT
TRBJ2-3	TRBV11-2	TRBD2	NA	CASSLGLAGGPGDTQYF	TGTGCCAGCAGCTTAGGCCTAGCGGGGGGGCCGGGAGATACGCAGTATTTT
TRBJ1-1	TRBV11-2	NA	NA	CASSLRGGNTEAFF	TGTGCCAGCAGCTTAAGGGGGGGGAACACTGAAGCTTTCTTT
TRBJ2-5	TRBV5-1	NA	NA	CASSLAGSRETQYF	TGCGCCAGCAGCTTGGCGGGAAGCAGGGAGACCCAGTACTTC
TRBJ1-2	TRBV3-1/TRBV3-2	TRBD1	NA	CASSQVGQGLRLNYGYTF	TGTGCCAGCAGCCAAGTGGGACAGGGCCTCCGACTTAACTATGGCTACACCTTC
TRBJ1-2	TRBV2	TRBD1	NA	CASSTGVGYTF	TGTGCCAGCAGTACAGGGGTAGGCTACACCTTC